The present TCR beta chain was sequenced within a study of shared clonotypes between healthy human individuals. Whole-study findings and limits: Sharing across four donors was seen in 5% to 5.5% of naive CD4 clonotypes.

Notes on this clone: Its antigen is unidentified.

Germline CDR1 MDHEN, CDR2 SYDVKM. The CDR3 has 12 amino acids. V lost 5 bases and J 8 bases, leaving 10 bases between the germline ends. TCRdb keeps only in-frame clones here, not all; method: immunoSEQ multiplex PCR. This table has around 620,000 clones, roughly 95% appearing once. CD45RO-negative, CCR7-positively selected cells formed the naive CD8 fraction, excluding terminally differentiated effector memory CD45RA+ cells. Sequencing was performed on naive CD8+ T cells sorted from blood. This TCR was recovered from a woman aged 25 to 39 in good health. This chain joins TRBV28 and TRBJ2-1, with a tentative D call TRBD2 (6 bases). The CDR3 is CASSNGGYEQFF. DNA of the CDR3: TGTGCCAGCAGTAACGGGGGTTATGAGCAGTTCTTC.